This TCR beta chain was profiled in a study of T-cell memory formation after mild COVID-19 (dated by TCRdb to the early 2020s). Notes on the research overall: TCR sequence clusters from the two donors were largely donor specific. In two donors, T-cell clones that expanded and contracted after mild COVID-19 were tracked by sequencing TCRalpha and TCRbeta repertoires over time. The cohort comprised two young, previously healthy adult volunteers, one female and one male. Findings and caveats that apply to the study as a whole: The second-wave clones that peaked on day 37 were not confirmed to be SARS-CoV-2 specific. Only two mild cases were covered by the study, and larger cohorts that include severe cases with pre-infection samples were considered necessary. The detection of some responding clones in pre-infection memory suggests that pre-existing cross-reactive memory T cells joined the SARS-CoV-2 response. Clones contracting from day 15 to 85 had balanced CD4/CD8 phenotypes, while a second wave expanding from day 15 to 37 was biased towards CD4+. Contracting CD4+ clones were located mainly in the CM and EM memory subsets, whereas CD8+ clones were found to be enriched in EMRA.

These reads were obtained on an Illumina NovaSeq 6000. TCRalpha and TCRbeta cDNA libraries were constructed by 5'RACE with constant-segment primers, with sample barcodes and unique molecular identifiers being introduced. RNA was extracted from every sample with Trizol reagent. Libraries were amplified in two PCR steps, with a second sample barcode and Illumina TruSeq adapters added in the second step. The libraries were sequenced on an Illumina NovaSeq using 2 x 150 bp paired-end reads. As for the authors' bioinformatics: The reads were demultiplexed and collapsed into UMI-guided consensus sequences using migec v1.2.7. With mixcr v2.1.11, UMI consensuses were aligned to TRA and TRB V and J templates and assembled into clonotypes. Expanded or contracted clonotypes were those called significant by both edgeR and NoisET, with noise models trained on biological replicates. For edgeR calls, a false discovery rate-adjusted p below 0.01 and a log2 fold-change threshold of 1 were applied. As an exploratory analysis of dynamics, max-normalized trajectories of the 1000 most abundant clonotypes were examined by PCA with hierarchical clustering. Separately sequenced CD4+ and CD8+ repertoires were used to assign the CD4 or CD8 phenotype of responding clones. In TCRdb, the public reads were trimmed at Q25 with fastp and aligned with MiXCR, with productive beta chains retained. Rows are combined by CDR3 protein, so each entry shows the most common genes and DNA. These V and J calls originate from TCRdb's pipeline instead of the authors' own analysis. Within this sample are 290,000 or so distinct CDR3 sequences, with approximately 19% of them counted one time only. Together, the top ten hold 20% to 25% of the sample.

This clonotype was seen more than once but under ten times. What antigen it recognizes has not been identified. Nothing much larger sits one base from this clone, and base qualities are not available. Spanning cysteine to phenylalanine, the CDR3 consists of 13 amino acids. Just CDR3 DNA is preserved here, 39 bases in frame from base 1. Between the V and J ends, shortened by 5 bases and 7 bases respectively, the junction contains 15 bases. Taken from the germline V gene, the CDR1 and CDR2 loops are SGHRS and YFSETQ. Ficoll-Paque density gradient centrifugation was the method used to isolate PBMCs. Sequenced material: PBMCs or a T cell subset sorted from them (not recorded which). The receptor comes from a man between 18 and 29 years old who had mild COVID-19 (a few samples of this study predate the infection). The sample titles of this study are shuffled in the database, so cell type and time point are left out; the donor was told from shared clones. Recombination joined TRBV5-1 with TRBJ1-1; no D gene can be assigned with confidence. In nucleotide form, the sequence is TGCGCCAGCAGAGTATTTCTTACCAATGAAGCTTTCTTT. Translated, this gives CASRVFLTNEAFF.